This T cell receptor beta chain was identified in a study of T cells after posttransplantation cyclophosphamide. Study conclusions and caveats: Donor-recipient repertoire similarity was low at 1-2 months, rising over year one.

Control samples came 1 year after myeloablative marrow transplants with methotrexate plus calcineurin inhibitor. Germline CDR1 reads SGHVS; CDR2 reads FNYEAQ. The germline V and J ends were trimmed by 3 bases and 0 bases, with 9 bases remaining between them. The CDR3 is 15 residues long. Only one count was recorded for this clone. Its target is unknown. Here immunoSEQ multiplex PCR was the method, and the copy in TCRdb shows in-frame clones only, minus some. The sample records more than 20,000 clones, 80% to 90% being singletons. This sequence originates from a female patient between 30 and 39 years old who received an allogeneic stem cell transplant from an unrelated donor, was CMV-positive, and had acute and chronic GVHD. Some T cells may possibly be graft donor cells. The sample was PBMCs, taken around 380 days after allogeneic stem cell transplant with calcineurin inhibitor and methotrexate. This sequence joins TRBV7-6 and TRBJ2-4, with a possible D match to TRBD2 (5 bases). The CDR3 nucleotides are TGTGCCAGCAGCTTCCCAGCGGTAGCCAAAAACATTCAGTACTTC. Its translation is CASSFPAVAKNIQYF. The whole variable domain, filled in from reference TRBV7-6 and TRBJ2-4, reads GAGVSQSPRYKVTKRGQDVALRCDPISGHVSLYWYRQALGQGPEFLTYFNYEAQQDKSGLPNDRFSAERPEGSISTLTIQRTEQRDSAMYRCASSFPAVAKNIQYFGAGTRLSVL.